This record covers a single TCR beta chain. In this sample, this clone turned up a few times. Which antigen it targets is not known. No base qualities exist here, and no much larger clone lies one base off it. This sample stems from a study of cytomegalovirus exposure and HLA in healthy donors (dated 2017 in TCRdb). Concerning the study at large: According to an earlier analysis of several hundred of the donors, some 170 million T cells yielded 120 million or so unique TCR beta sequences and 276 Gb of sequence data. An early release covering about 600 HLA-typed donors comprised roughly 300 gigabases of sequencing data and some 79 million unique TCR sequences. Of the 398 genotyped donors, less than 90% were placed in the genetic ancestry cluster associated with self-reported Caucasian donors. The study was designed to test whether signatures of past pathogen exposure could be identified by cataloging public T cell receptors. The T cell repertoires of several hundred subjects were profiled by immunosequencing and related to cytomegalovirus serostatus. Along with the roughly 610-subject first cohort, a separate validation cohort of 120 different subjects was used. High-throughput TCR immunosequencing, statistical association of individual TCRs with disease status, and machine learning were combined to predict cytomegalovirus infection status. A later analysis re-examined previously published TCR beta repertoires from more than 650 donors and added high-resolution HLA genotyping to investigate patterns of TCR occurrence. Rather than using new phenotypic data, the later analysis identified candidate immune exposures from TCR beta sequences and from how often those sequences occurred across donors. In an earlier analysis of 587 of the donors, high-throughput TCR beta sequencing was used to judge whether each TCR beta V gene segment behaved as functional or pseudogenic. Donor age, sex, ethnicity and CMV serostatus were compiled alongside the repertoire data. A later genetic analysis used genome-wide SNP genotypes for about three fifths of the 666 donors, treating that subset as a discovery cohort. Every repertoire in the discovery cohort had been generated on one and the same sequencing platform. HLA typing included class I and class II loci at four-digit resolution. The number of donors typed differed by locus, with about 629-640 for A, B, C, DRB1 and DQB1, roughly 520 for DQA1, 606 for DPA1, and around 430 for DPB1. Because of strong linkage in the cohort, four to six DR-DQ haplotypes were treated as single units for association and clustering. On average, around 240,000 unique TCR beta nucleotide sequences were sequenced per donor among 300 to 500 genotyped donors of the cohort, with 15% to 20% of those sequences being non-productive. The paper's findings and limits, for the study overall: V-gene and J-gene trimming of TCR beta chains was associated with a missense DCLRE1C variant in a later genetic analysis, and the association was replicated in an independent cohort. Specific HLA alleles were associated with roughly 16,000 TCR beta sequences at a false discovery rate of 0.05 in a later analysis. The classifier was reported to diagnose cytomegalovirus status with high specificity and sensitivity in both the original cohort and the validation cohort. In a later analysis, most CMV-associated TCR beta chains were found to appear HLA-restricted, with HLA associations seemingly driven largely by CMV exposure. Strong co-occurrence of HLA alleles, especially DR and DQ, made assigning TCR associations to individual alleles difficult. Correlated functional status among segregating V segments might be attributable to linkage disequilibrium, but an unknown experimental factor could not be ruled out. CMV serostatus was the only immune exposure information available for the cohort. A later analysis reported that several top co-occurrence clusters appeared linked to parvovirus B19, influenza, CMV and Epstein-Barr virus. According to a later genetic analysis, donors in an Asian-associated ancestry cluster had fewer N-insertions in productive TCRs than the approximately 690-donor mean. In an earlier analysis of 587 of the donors, most TCR beta V segments appeared in productive rearrangements about 87% or about 30% of the time, broadly matching IMGT annotations. The study listed approximately 150 TCR beta chains as associated with cytomegalovirus. A further reported finding was that TCR beta sequences accurately predicted the HLA-A and HLA-B alleles for most subjects in the first cohort. HLA typing was unavailable for some donors at each locus, so association tests used only the typed subset. About 17 rarely observed V segments, including chromosome 9 orphons, were excluded from the earlier analysis of several hundred of the donors because counts were too low. In vitro tests confirmed that a few of the cytomegalovirus-associated TCR beta chains recognize cytomegalovirus antigens. Compared with equally common non-associated chains, HLA-associated TCR beta chains in a later analysis were more clonally expanded and had lower generation probabilities. Presence/absence analyses assumed roughly uniform sequencing depth across donors, an assumption that may not hold. A cluster of highly shared sequence variants was judged likely to represent a technical artifact of the sequencing pipeline. Some IMGT-functional V segments, including TRBV6-2 and TRBV6-3, could not be told apart with the 87-base-pair reads, so those segments were excluded. In a later analysis, TCR association rates were found to vary across HLA loci, with the most associated TCRs seen for DRB1 alleles and the fewest for HLA-C alleles. In this cohort, only TCR beta chains were sequenced, and detectable features were limited by the absence of alpha or paired-chain data. The authors suggested that the approach could potentially be generalized to other disease states and immunological phenotypes. Most TCR sequences were seen in very few donors, while some public TCRs were found in many individuals.

Libraries were made using the immunoSEQ multiplex PCR assay. For the multiplex PCR, a mixture combining 60 forward primers for TCR Vbeta segments and 13 reverse primers for TCR Jbeta segments was used. A multiplex PCR assay on genomic DNA amplified the CDR3 region of rearranged TCR beta genes. The Illumina HiSeq System was used to sequence the amplified TCR beta libraries as 87-base-pair reads. The authors' analysis ran thus. A later analysis counted around 72 million unique TCR beta chains across the 666 repertoires, and about 10 million of these chains were shared by at least two donors. Raw reads were error-corrected and collapsed into unique sequences by a nearest-neighbor algorithm in which closely related sequences were merged to remove PCR and sequencing errors. Alignment of CDR3 sequences to IMGT reference sequences was used to assign V, D and J gene segments. Each retained sequence needed at least a six-nucleotide match to both a V gene segment and a J gene segment. A rearrangement was called productive if the CDR3 had no stop codons and remained in frame with V and J, and every other rearrangement was called non-productive. Following IMGT convention, CDR3 was defined as the stretch from the second conserved V-encoded cysteine to the conserved J-encoded phenylalanine. In an earlier analysis of 500 to 650 of the donors, sequences lacking an unambiguous match to a single V gene segment were excluded. An earlier analysis of a few hundred of the donors called V segments functional above 56.7% productive rearrangements and segregating when the between-donor standard deviation exceeded 5%. To diagnose cytomegalovirus status from the catalog of TCR beta chain sequences, a statistical classification framework was built. In a later analysis, TCR nucleotide sequences were compared against IMGT/GENE-DB human TR gene sequences so that V and J genes could be assigned. The TCRdist pipeline was used in a later analysis to assign CDR3 sequences and most-parsimonious VDJ recombination scenarios. In a later analysis, each TCR beta chain was defined by its CDR3 amino acid sequence together with its V-gene family, and reads lacking a unique V-gene family were excluded. In a later analysis, approximately 590 highly shared, low-generation-probability nucleotide sequences were removed to address suspected cross-contamination and a sequencing artifact. In a later analysis, a clonal expansion index was calculated for each public chain from normalized within-repertoire ranks of inferred template counts. Generation probabilities in a later analysis came from a VDJ recombination model fitted to out-of-frame rearrangements, and those results were checked against IGoR. In a later analysis, hypergeometric tests were used to score TCR-TCR, TCR-HLA and TCR-CMV co-occurrence, with a repertoire-size bias correction applied to TCR pairs. To estimate false discovery rates, a later analysis permuted the HLA or CMV assignments 20 times. A later analysis grouped co-occurring TCRs with DBSCAN, adding TCRdist sequence similarity when clustering within HLA-allele-positive subsets. Repertoires with fewer than 30,000 or more than 120,000 public chains were left out of co-occurrence clustering, as were five repertoires with anomalous nucleotide sharing. TCRdb stores this immuneACCESS table with in-frame sequences only. Part of the clones is absent; in the studies checked, under half of the shortfall reflects unresolved V genes, and no reason is known for the rest. From that table come the V and J calls and clone size; the DNA was used to work out D and trimming. The sample contains approximately 110,000 clones, 15% of them found a single time. The ten largest clones take up 1.9% of the sample.

The CDR3 sequence holds 14 residues, the cysteine and phenylalanine included. Only the CDR3 DNA stays, 42 bases, in frame from base 1. Relative to germline, V is 3 bases shorter and J is 4 bases shorter, with 13 bases between their ends. Reading the germline V gene gives CDR1 SGHRS and CDR2 YFSETQ. In total, fewer than 750 healthy bone marrow donors made up the cohort. All cohort members were sampled while nominally healthy, although unrecorded immune exposures were likely present. The donor was CMV seronegative and was included in the group of over 300 seronegative cohort members. Each donor provided a peripheral blood sample, and peripheral blood mononuclear cells were used for TCR beta sequencing. Genomic DNA extraction from the blood cell samples was performed with the Qiagen DNeasy Blood Extraction Kit.

This chain joins TRBV5-1 to TRBJ1-1; a weak D assignment points to TRBD1 (5 bases agree). The source of this sequence is a woman aged 18 to 35 in good health and CMV-seronegative. The sequenced sample was PBMCs. The CDR3 corresponds to CASSSGGLGTEAFF. The sequenced DNA: TGCGCCAGCAGCTCGGGGGGGTTGGGCACTGAAGCTTTCTTT.